This T cell receptor beta chain derives from a study of identical twins. This clonotype was found a few times. Its antigen is undetermined. Findings and limits, study-wide: For cord blood, abundant beta clonotypes had fewer insertions, unlike memory repertoires, which showed none. Beta out-of-frame sequences showed weaker excess twin sharing. The study drew conclusions from cross-sectional statistical analysis, not from following the same donors. Invariant MAIT and iNKT cells are populations that could partly confound zero-insertion analyses.

Each CDR3 protein gets one entry after TCRdb re-called the 5' RACE reads with MiXCR. The profile shows hundreds of thousands of distinct CDR3 sequences, over 5% of them singletons. V lost 5 bases and J lost 3; bases outside the gene matches: 7. The CDR3 covers 16 residues. Germline CDR1 and CDR2: MNHNS and SASEGT. The clonotype was recovered from a man aged 18 to 30 in good health. Sequencing was done on a sample of naive T cells sorted from blood. The rearrangement uses TRBV6-1 and TRBJ2-3; 11 bases are shared with TRBD1. The CDR3 nucleotides are TGTGCCAGCAGTCTAGGGACAGGGGGACTGACAGATACGCAGTATTTT. It codes for CASSLGTGGLTDTQYF.